This is a list of T cell receptor beta chains from one sample in a study of early T cells in non-severe SARS-CoV-2 infection. TCRdb called the 5' RACE reads again in MiXCR, with one record for every CDR3 protein. The sample gives tens of thousands of distinct CDR3 sequences, under 5% of which show up once; around 16% is in the top ten. The sequenced sample consisted of whole blood. Receptors originate from an adult who was a healthcare worker with PCR-confirmed SARS-CoV-2 infection or an uninfected control (not recorded which). CDR3s leave out the opening cysteine and the closing phenylalanine or tryptophan. Fields, in order: CDR3 length, V gene, J gene, CDR3 protein.

>10|TRBV12-3/TRBV12-4|TRBJ2-7
ASGGLVGEQY
>12|TRBV20-1|TRBJ2-5
SARQDGVQETQY
>13|TRBV4-1|TRBJ2-1
ASSHVVGGRNEQF
>10|TRBV29-1|TRBJ1-1
SVQAMGTEAF
>12|TRBV16|TRBJ2-7
ASSHYGKIYEQY
>15|TRBV7-9|TRBJ2-7
ASSLVLGTATYYEQY
>12|TRBV12-3/TRBV12-4|TRBJ1-5
ASSPNGSNQPQH
>14|TRBV5-1|TRBJ2-7
ASSLGAGGAGREQY
>10|TRBV6-5|TRBJ1-1
ASSYLGTEAF
>12|TRBV5-1|TRBJ2-3
ASSAGQSTDTQY
>10|TRBV30|TRBJ1-2
AWTEGLVSYT
>14|TRBV7-9|TRBJ2-6
ASSFETGLGANVLT
>14|TRBV6-6|TRBJ2-3
ASSYSVVAGADTQY
>16|TRBV5-4|TRBJ2-3
ASSSRLSSGGMEDTQY
>12|TRBV28|TRBJ1-1
ASSSSAGNTEAF
>14|TRBV30|TRBJ2-2
AWSAVGGILTGELF
>14|TRBV5-6|TRBJ2-5
ASSLARYRAEETQY
>10|TRBV2|TRBJ2-1
ASSDDSNEQF
>11|TRBV20-1|TRBJ2-1
SARRTGGNEQF
>10|TRBV5-1|TRBJ2-7
ASSPGRNEQY
>11|TRBV29-1|TRBJ1-1
SADGPAGTEAF
>14|TRBV5-4|TRBJ2-3
ASSRLGTSGPDTQY
>12|TRBV2|TRBJ1-4
ASTPETRSEKLF
>13|TRBV20-1|TRBJ2-2
SAHYGTANTGELF
>12|TRBV30|TRBJ1-2
ACQPRRLLGGYT
>13|TRBV4-1|TRBJ2-3
ASSPSGGHADTQY
>12|TRBV10-2|TRBJ1-1
ASSVWVMNTEAF
>11|TRBV29-1|TRBJ1-4
SVVTGTNEKLF
>10|TRBV7-2|TRBJ1-5
ASSLRDQPQH